This T cell receptor (beta chain) derives from a study of blood T cell repertoires in COVID-19. About the research overall: Some COVID-19 samples were acute and others convalescent; all came from the United States, Italy and Spain. PBMCs, B-cell-depleted T cells, or T cells were the source of the cDNA or gDNA that made up the material.

CDR1 is SGHNT and CDR2 is YYREEE in the germline V gene (reference sequence). The V gene lost 3 bases and the J gene lost 5 bases, with 15 bases spanning the gap. The CDR3 covers 15 residues. TCRdb keeps only in-frame clones here, not all; method: immunoSEQ multiplex PCR. This table has roughly 120,000 clones, about three quarters appearing once. The sequenced sample consisted of peripheral blood. The genes are TRBV5-4 and TRBJ1-5, with D perhaps matching TRBD1 (5 bases). This TCR was sampled from a man between 65 and 80 years old with acute or convalescent COVID-19. The CDR3 sequence: CASSSDGGRDQPQHF. Here the CDR3 DNA reads TGTGCCAGCAGCTCCGACGGGGGGAGAGATCAGCCCCAGCATTTT.